This TCR beta chain was identified during a study of response to subunit inactivated influenza vaccine. V was clipped by 1 base and J by 1 base, with 10 bases between them. Germline CDR1 SGHAT, CDR2 FQNNGV. The CDR3 sequence is 15 residues long. TCRdb re-analysed the RT-PCR reads in MiXCR, keeping a single row per CDR3 protein. The data hold about 520,000 distinct CDR3 sequences, with roughly 27% observed a single time. General study results and limits: Few new T cells, the authors suggested, are recruited by each seasonal influenza vaccination.

Only a few counts were recorded for this clonotype. Its antigen is currently unknown. This TCR derives from a man aged 45-65 years who received an inactivated influenza vaccine. Here the sequenced sample was CD4+ T cells sorted from PBMCs, taken roughly 5 days after vaccination. The V call is TRBV11-2, the J call TRBJ2-5; D is possibly TRBD2 (5 bases). In DNA, the CDR3 is TGTGCCAGCAGCTTAGGAGGAGGTTTCCAAGAGACCCAGTACTTC. As protein: CASSLGGGFQETQYF.